The 30 T cell receptor beta chains listed next were all sequenced from one sample in a study of vaccination effects on CD4 cells after COVID-19. These receptors' antigens are unknown. TCRdb's copy holds only in-frame clones and misses some; the assay was immunoSEQ multiplex PCR. Of tens of thousands of clones in the sample, about four fifths are singletons; the top ten hold less than 15%. Antigen-specific CD4+ T cells were expanded with viral peptide pools in the ViraFEST assay before sequencing. Following 10 days of culture, CD4+ T cells were isolated. According to the study, vaccine recipients showed no prior SARS-CoV-2 infection and negative nucleocapsid antibodies. Material: CD4+ T cells from PBMCs cultured with SARS-CoV-2 spike peptides, obtained before COVID-19 vaccination. The receptors derive from a human donor who received a COVID-19 vaccine.

This clone has a handful of counts. The CDR3 nucleotides read TGTGCCAGCTCACCGCAGGCCACGAATCAGCCCCAGCATTTT. This encodes CASSPQATNQPQHF. V usage is TRBV18 and J usage is TRBJ1-5; D is undetermined. Trimming removed 3 bases from V and 4 bases from J, with 10 bases in between. Germline CDR1 KGHSH, CDR2 LQKENI. The CDR3 has 14 residues.

This sequence joins TRBV5-1 and TRBJ2-3; D call uncertain. Per germline, CDR1 SGHRS and CDR2 YFSETQ. Deletions cut 0 bases from V and 4 bases from J, with 9 bases between. This CDR3 has 14 residues. CDR3 nucleotides: TGCGCCAGCAGCTTGGCCCTCCGGCCAGATACGCAGTATTTT. Encoded protein: CASSLALRPDTQYF.

The gene calls are TRBV24-1 and TRBJ2-3; perhaps TRBD1 as D (5 bases). CDR3 length: 14 amino acids. Germline V gives CDR1 KGHDR, CDR2 SFDVKD. Trimming removed 3 bases at V and 1 base at J, with 7 bases between. This chain's CDR3 is CATSDQTGTDTQYF. DNA of the CDR3: TGTGCCACCAGTGATCAGACAGGCACAGATACGCAGTATTTT.

The V call is TRBV28, the J call TRBJ2-5; the match to TRBD1 covers 7 bases. CDR1 and CDR2 from the germline V gene are MDHEN and SYDVKM. Losses at the gene ends were 2 bases for V and 4 bases for J; bases not matched to a gene: 4. CDR3 length equals 14 residues. Here the CDR3 reads CASSLPGTAETQYF. The CDR3 DNA reads as TGTGCCAGCAGTTTACCTGGGACAGCAGAGACCCAGTACTTC.

The genes are TRBV30 and TRBJ2-1; the D gene could be TRBD1 or TRBD2 (5 bases each). The CDR3 length is 12 residues. Germline loops: CDR1 GTSNPN, CDR2 SVGIG (reference sequence). The ends were cut back, 1 base at V and 4 bases at J, with 5 bases in the middle. CDR3 amino acids: CAWSGGYNEQFF. Here the CDR3 DNA reads TGTGCCTGGAGTGGGGGGTACAATGAGCAGTTCTTC.

This clone has just a few counts. This chain joins TRBV11-3 and TRBJ1-1, with D perhaps matching TRBD1 (6 bases). The CDR3 runs 13 residues. V lost 3 bases to trimming and J lost 11 bases, with 16 bases between them. The germline V gene has CDR1 SGHNT and CDR2 YENEEA. The CDR3 region has the DNA TGTGCCAGCAGCTTGGATTCGACAGGATCGGCTTTCTTT. Protein sequence: CASSLDSTGSAFF.

This chain joins TRBV5-1 and TRBJ1-5, with TRBD1 as a possible D gene (5 bases). With 0 bases removed from V and 0 bases from J, the gap between germline ends came to 7 bases. CDR1 SGHRS and CDR2 YFSETQ come from the germline V gene. The CDR3 is made up of 15 amino acids. CDR3 sequence: CASSLGGGSNQPQHF. The CDR3 DNA reads as TGCGCCAGCAGCTTGGGGGGGGGTAGCAATCAGCCCCAGCATTTT.

This clone was found once. The rearrangement uses TRBV20-1 and TRBJ2-7; possibly TRBD1 for D (7 bases). V lost 6 bases, J lost 4 bases, and 10 bases lay in between. The CDR3 covers 11 residues. From germline, CDR1 is DFQATT and CDR2 SNEGSKA (reference sequence). The CDR3, as DNA: TGCAGTGCCAGGGGGGAGTACGAGCAGTACGTC. This gives the protein CSARGEYEQYV.

This clone is a singleton in its sample. The chain carries TRBV3-1 (or the pseudogene TRBV3-2) and TRBJ1-4; 8 bases agree with TRBD1. Germline values: CDR1 LGHDT, CDR2 YNNKEL (reference sequence). The CDR3 has 15 residues. V was pared by 2 bases and J by 5 bases, with 4 bases of the junction left unmatched. CDR3 amino acids: CASSQPGTGNEKLFF. In DNA form, the CDR3 reads TGTGCCAGCAGCCAACCCGGGACAGGCAATGAAAAACTGTTTTTT.

This clone has only one observation. The chain couples TRBV6-4 to TRBJ2-3; D unresolved. V shed 0 bases and J shed 0 bases, with 10 bases lying between them. CDR1 and CDR2 (germline): MRHNA, SNTAGT. The CDR3 is made up of 16 amino acids. The CDR3 is CASSDSIRSSTDTQYF. In DNA form, the CDR3 reads TGTGCCAGCAGTGACTCGATCCGCTCTAGCACAGATACGCAGTATTTT.

The chain is built from TRBV5-1 and TRBJ2-6, with 7 positions matching TRBD1. The CDR3 extends over 15 amino acids. The germline CDR1 and CDR2 sequences are SGHRS and YFSETQ. V gave up 3 bases and J gave up 4 bases; unmatched junction bases: 4. For the CDR3, the DNA is TGCGCCAGCAGCTCACAGGGGACCGGGGCCAACGTCCTGACTTTC. Its translation: CASSSQGTGANVLTF.

The V and J genes are TRBV19 and TRBJ2-1; possibly TRBD1 or TRBD2 for D (6 bases each). Germline values: CDR1 LNHDA, CDR2 SQIVND (reference sequence). V lost 2 bases, J lost 4 bases, and 15 bases lay in between. CDR3 size: 16 residues. CDR3 in amino acids: CASSIRPGASYNEQFF. CDR3 bases: TGTGCCAGTAGTATACGCCCGGGGGCGTCTTACAATGAGCAGTTCTTC.

This sequence joins TRBV10-3 and TRBJ1-6; D gene uncertain. This CDR3 has 13 amino acids. V dropped 2 bases and J dropped 10 bases, with 9 bases sitting between them. Germline loops: CDR1 ENHRY, CDR2 SYGVKD. The CDR3 DNA is TGTGCCATCAGTGAGGGGGAAGGCTCACCCCTCCACTTT. It is translated as CAISEGEGSPLHF.

The chain couples TRBV23-1 to TRBJ1-1, with TRBD1 matching over 8 bases. TRBV23-1 is labeled an ORF, and its function is uncertain. J lost 1 base, V lost 4 bases, and 5 bases had no gene match. The CDR3 consists of 15 residues. The CDR3 loop reads CASSRSDRENTEAFF. Here the CDR3 DNA reads TGCGCCAGCAGTCGATCGGACAGGGAGAACACTGAAGCTTTCTTT.

The CDR3 bases are TGCGCCAGCAGGCCGGGACCGAGTAATTCACCCCTCCACTTT. Its protein product is CASRPGPSNSPLHF. V is TRBV5-1 and J is TRBJ1-6; D is possibly TRBD1 (5 bases). V lost 5 bases and J 6 bases, leaving 12 bases between the germline ends. Germline V gives CDR1 SGHRS, CDR2 YFSETQ. The CDR3 is 14 residues long.

About this clone: This sample includes further DNA sequences coding for the same CDR3. The chain is built from TRBV5-1 and TRBJ2-3; D call uncertain. Germline V CDR1 and CDR2: SGHRS, YFSETQ. The length of the CDR3 is 13 residues. V lost 0 bases, J lost 1 base, and 3 bases lay in between. The CDR3 DNA follows: TGCGCCAGCAGCTTGGGGGGCACAGATACGCAGTATTTT. Translation gives CASSLGGTDTQYF.

The rearrangement uses TRBV29-1 and TRBJ2-5; 10 positions agree with TRBD1. CDR3 size: 13 residues. V trimming: 4 bases; J trimming: 7 bases; junction bases outside the gene matches: 6. Germline-derived CDR1 and CDR2 are SQVTM and ANQGSEA. CDR3 sequence: CSVARTGGGTQYF. DNA of the CDR3: TGCAGCGTTGCCCGGACAGGGGGGGGGACCCAGTACTTC. Supplemented by reference TRBV29-1 and TRBJ2-5, the full variable domain reads SAVISQKPSRDICQRGTSLTIQCQVDSQVTMMFWYRQQPGQSLTLIATANQGSEATYESGFVIDKFPISRPNLTFSTLTVSNMSPEDSSIYLCSVARTGGGTQYFGPGTRLLVL.

The rearrangement uses TRBV5-1 and TRBJ1-1; TRBD1 aligns across 10 bases. J lost 4 bases, V lost 4 bases, and 4 bases had no gene match. This CDR3 spans 14 amino acids. Per germline, CDR1 SGHRS and CDR2 YFSETQ. CDR3 loop: CASSQTGGGTEAFF. In nucleotides, the CDR3 is TGCGCCAGCAGCCAGACAGGGGGCGGCACTGAAGCTTTCTTT.

In this sample, this clone turned up once. V is TRBV6-5 and J is TRBJ2-3, with 8 bases lining up with TRBD1. Germline V gene sequence: CDR1 MNHEY, CDR2 SVGAGI. The CDR3 loop spans 15 amino acids. V was pared by 7 bases and J by 6 bases, with 12 bases of the junction left unmatched. CDR3 nucleotides: TGTGCCAGCAATCAAATCACAGGGGGACGCGATACGCAGTATTTT. It is translated as CASNQITGGRDTQYF.

This clone was seen only once. This chain connects TRBV3-1 (or the pseudogene TRBV3-2) to TRBJ1-3; no firm D call. Trimming took off 0 bases at V and 5 bases at J, with 14 bases between the two ends. This CDR3 region has 16 residues. Germline assignment: CDR1 LGHDT and CDR2 YNNKEL (reference sequence). The CDR3 protein is CASSQEDSEPRNTIYF. The CDR3, as DNA: TGTGCCAGCAGCCAAGAAGATAGTGAGCCTAGAAACACCATATATTTT.

This chain joins TRBV6-1 and TRBJ2-3; D perhaps matches TRBD2 (6 bases). The germline V and J ends were trimmed by 3 bases and 3 bases, with 7 bases remaining between them. CDR1 is MNHNS and CDR2 is SASEGT in the germline V gene. The length of the CDR3 is 13 residues. The CDR3 DNA follows: TGTGCCAGCAGTGAGGGGGGTACAGATACGCAGTATTTT. Its translation is CASSEGGTDTQYF.

The CDR3 DNA reads TGCGCCAGCAGTTGGTGGGGGGAAACAGATACGCAGTATTTT. This sequence encodes CASSWWGETDTQYF. The V call is TRBV5-1, the J call TRBJ2-3, with D perhaps TRBD2 (6 bases). The CDR3 extends over 14 amino acids. V was trimmed by 5 bases and J by 3 bases, leaving 13 bases between them. Germline lookup yields CDR1 SGHRS and CDR2 YFSETQ.

The chain recombines TRBV6-5 with TRBJ2-1; D is perhaps TRBD1 (7 bases). Trimming removed 10 bases from V and 7 bases from J, with 17 bases in between. The CDR3 consists of 13 residues. From germline, CDR1 is MNHEY and CDR2 SVGAGI. The CDR3, as DNA: TGTGCCACCCGACAGGGACTGTGGAATGAGCAGTTCTTC. This codes for CATRQGLWNEQFF.

V gene TRBV29-1 combines with J gene TRBJ2-5; TRBD1 is a possible D gene (6 bases). Trimming cost V 6 bases and J 4 bases, with 15 bases left between them. This CDR3 has 13 residues. Germline lookup yields CDR1 SQVTM and CDR2 ANQGSEA. CDR3 in DNA: TGCAGCGTAGGACAGATGATCCCAGAGACCCAGTACTTC. It specifies CSVGQMIPETQYF. Supplemented by reference TRBV29-1 and TRBJ2-5, the full variable domain reads SAVISQKPSRDICQRGTSLTIQCQVDSQVTMMFWYRQQPGQSLTLIATANQGSEATYESGFVIDKFPISRPNLTFSTLTVSNMSPEDSSIYLCSVGQMIPETQYFGPGTRLLVL.

This chain links TRBV2 with TRBJ1-5; tentatively, D is TRBD1 (6 bases). The CDR3 loop spans 14 amino acids. Trimming removed 6 bases from V and 5 bases from J, with 14 bases in between. Looked up from germline, CDR1 is SNHLY and CDR2 is FYNNEI. DNA for the CDR3: TGTGCCAGCAGAGAACAGGGAGAGGATCAGCCCCAGCATTTT. Amino acids: CASREQGEDQPQHF.

This clone was observed a handful of times. The V and J genes are TRBV6-1 and TRBJ2-7, with D uncertain. CDR1 MNHNS and CDR2 SASEGT come from the germline V gene. V was shortened by 1 base and J by 4 bases, with 5 bases between the two germline ends. This CDR3 has 12 residues. The CDR3 DNA is TGTGCCAGCAGTGAAGGGGCTTACGAGCAGTACGTC. Protein: CASSEGAYEQYV.

The chain employs TRBV5-1 and TRBJ1-2, with 9 positions matching TRBD1. V dropped 0 bases and J dropped 7; count of bases not matched to a gene: 7. The CDR3 has 15 amino acids. Germline CDR1 and CDR2: SGHRS and YFSETQ. The CDR3: CASSLEGQGTGGYTF. CDR3 in DNA: TGCGCCAGCAGCTTGGAGGGACAGGGTACGGGTGGCTACACCTTC.

This clone was observed once. This chain connects TRBV27 to TRBJ1-1; D remains ambiguous. Deletions cut 5 bases from V and 5 bases from J, with 18 bases between. Germline V gene lookup returns CDR1 MNHEY and CDR2 SMNVEV (reference sequence). The CDR3 loop spans 15 amino acids. CDR3 DNA: TGTGCCAGCAGTCCTAGTCGGGGAAAAGGTACTGAAGCTTTCTTT. Its protein product is CASSPSRGKGTEAFF.

The V gene is TRBV20-1, the J gene TRBJ2-1; D is possibly TRBD1 (6 bases). Trimming left V 3 bases short and J 4 bases short, with 16 bases between. The CDR3 has 15 amino acids. Germline V CDR1 and CDR2: DFQATT, SNEGSKA (reference sequence). This chain's CDR3 is CSASGSRQVYNEQFF. In DNA, the CDR3 is TGCAGTGCTAGTGGGTCCAGACAGGTTTACAATGAGCAGTTCTTC.

This clone was recorded only once. The rearrangement links TRBV7-2 to TRBJ1-5; D uncertain. The length of the CDR3 is 16 residues. V lost 1 base, J lost 0 bases, and 10 bases lay in between. Germline CDR1 SGHTA, CDR2 FQGNSA. The chain's CDR3 is CASSLEVGYSNQPQHF. CDR3 DNA sequence: TGTGCCAGCAGCTTAGAGGTCGGCTATAGCAATCAGCCCCAGCATTTT.